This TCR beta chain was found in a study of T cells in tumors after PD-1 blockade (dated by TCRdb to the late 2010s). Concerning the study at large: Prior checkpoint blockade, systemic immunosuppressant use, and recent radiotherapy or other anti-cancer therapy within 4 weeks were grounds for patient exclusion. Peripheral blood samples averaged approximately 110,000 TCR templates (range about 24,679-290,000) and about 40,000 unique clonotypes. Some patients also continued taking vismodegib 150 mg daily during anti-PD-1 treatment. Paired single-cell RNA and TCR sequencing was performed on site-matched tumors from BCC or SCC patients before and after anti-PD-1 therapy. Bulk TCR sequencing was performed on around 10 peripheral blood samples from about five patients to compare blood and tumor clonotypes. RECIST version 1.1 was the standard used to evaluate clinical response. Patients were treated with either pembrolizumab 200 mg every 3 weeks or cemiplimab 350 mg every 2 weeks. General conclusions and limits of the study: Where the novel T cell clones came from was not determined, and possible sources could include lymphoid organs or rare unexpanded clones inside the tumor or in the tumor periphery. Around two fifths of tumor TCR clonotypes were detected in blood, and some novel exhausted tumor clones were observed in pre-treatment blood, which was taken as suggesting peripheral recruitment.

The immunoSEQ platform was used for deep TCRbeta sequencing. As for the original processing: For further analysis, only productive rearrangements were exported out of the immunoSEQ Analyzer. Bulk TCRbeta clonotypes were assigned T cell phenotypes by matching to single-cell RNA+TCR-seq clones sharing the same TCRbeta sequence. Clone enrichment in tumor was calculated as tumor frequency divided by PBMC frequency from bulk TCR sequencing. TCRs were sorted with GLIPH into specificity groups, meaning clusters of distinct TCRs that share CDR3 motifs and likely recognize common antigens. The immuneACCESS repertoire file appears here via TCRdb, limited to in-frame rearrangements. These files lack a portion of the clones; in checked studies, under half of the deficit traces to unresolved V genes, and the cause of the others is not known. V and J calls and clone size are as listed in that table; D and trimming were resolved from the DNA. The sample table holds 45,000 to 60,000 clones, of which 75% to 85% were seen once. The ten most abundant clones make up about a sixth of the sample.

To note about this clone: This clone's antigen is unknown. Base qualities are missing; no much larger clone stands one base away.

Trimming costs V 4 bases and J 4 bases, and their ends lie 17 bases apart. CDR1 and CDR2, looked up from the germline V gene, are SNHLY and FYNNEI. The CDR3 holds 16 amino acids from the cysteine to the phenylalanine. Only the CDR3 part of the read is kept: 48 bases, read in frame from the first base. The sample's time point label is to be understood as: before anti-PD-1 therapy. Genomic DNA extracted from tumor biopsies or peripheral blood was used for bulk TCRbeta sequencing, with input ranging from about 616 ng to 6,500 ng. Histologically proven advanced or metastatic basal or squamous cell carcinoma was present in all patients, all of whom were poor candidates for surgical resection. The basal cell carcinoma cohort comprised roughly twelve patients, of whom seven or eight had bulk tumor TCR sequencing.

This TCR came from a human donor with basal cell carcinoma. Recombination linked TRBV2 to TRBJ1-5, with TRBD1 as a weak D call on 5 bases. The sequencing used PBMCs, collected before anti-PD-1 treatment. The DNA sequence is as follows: TGTGCCAGCAGTGCGGTCGGGGACGGGAGTAATCAGCCCCAGCATTTT. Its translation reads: CASSAVGDGSNQPQHF.